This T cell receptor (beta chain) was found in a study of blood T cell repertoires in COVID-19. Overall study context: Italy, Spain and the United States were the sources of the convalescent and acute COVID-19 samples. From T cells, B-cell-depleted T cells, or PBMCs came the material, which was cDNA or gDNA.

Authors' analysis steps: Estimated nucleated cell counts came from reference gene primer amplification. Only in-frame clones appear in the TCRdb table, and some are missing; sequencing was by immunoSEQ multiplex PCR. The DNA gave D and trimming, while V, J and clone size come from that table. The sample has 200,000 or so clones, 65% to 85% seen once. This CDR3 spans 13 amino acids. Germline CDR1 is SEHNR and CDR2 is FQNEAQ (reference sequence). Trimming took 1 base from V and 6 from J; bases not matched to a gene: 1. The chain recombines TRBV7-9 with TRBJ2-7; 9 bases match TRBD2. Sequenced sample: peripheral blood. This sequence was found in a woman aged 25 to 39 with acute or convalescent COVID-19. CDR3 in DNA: TGTGCCAGCAGCTTAGGGACTAGCGTCGAGCAGTACTTC. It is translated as CASSLGTSVEQYF. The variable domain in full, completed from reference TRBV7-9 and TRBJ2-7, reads DTGVSQNPRHKITKRGQNVTFRCDPISEHNRLYWYRQTLGQGPEFLTYFQNEAQLEKSRLLSDRFSAERPKGSFSTLEIQRTEQGDSAMYLCASSLGTSVEQYFGPGTRLTVT.